A selection of T cell receptor beta chains follows, all from one sample in a study of T cells in Graves' hyperthyroidism and ophthalmopathy. TCRdb passed the multiplex PCR reads through MiXCR, listing each CDR3 protein once. The sample has approximately 380,000 distinct CDR3 sequences, under 20% seen once; the top ten hold 40%. The sample taken for sequencing was blood. These receptors were taken from a man aged 18 to 29 with Graves' ophthalmopathy. CDR3s include the opening cysteine and the closing phenylalanine or tryptophan. Fields, in order: CDR3 DNA, CDR3 protein, CDR3 length, V gene, clone size, J gene, D gene. A D gene is named only where the DNA matches it firmly. Not all rows give a size; the values are once, few, many and, for expanded clones, a class.

CDR3nt: TGTGCCAGCGGACAGGACCATTCACCCCTCCACTTT; CDR3aa: CASGQDHSPLHF; len: 12; v_gene: TRBV12-3/TRBV12-4; abundance: many; j_gene: TRBJ1-6; d_gene: TRBD1
CDR3nt: TGTGCCAGCAGAGCTACAGGGGGGGCGAACACTGAAGCTTTCTTT; CDR3aa: CASRATGGANTEAFF; len: 15; v_gene: TRBV13; abundance: many; j_gene: TRBJ1-1; d_gene: TRBD1
CDR3nt: TGTGCCACCAGCAGAGTAGGTGAGAACACTGAAGCTTTCTTT; CDR3aa: CATSRVGENTEAFF; len: 14; v_gene: TRBV15; abundance: many; j_gene: TRBJ1-1; d_gene: -
CDR3nt: TGTGCCAGCAGCGAAGGAGAGGGGGTATGGGAAAAACTGTTTTTT; CDR3aa: CASSEGEGVWEKLFF; len: 15; v_gene: TRBV9; abundance: many; j_gene: TRBJ1-4; d_gene: -
CDR3nt: TGTGCCACCAGCAGAGACCCGGGGTCTAGCTACGAGCAGTACTTC; CDR3aa: CATSRDPGSSYEQYF; len: 15; v_gene: TRBV15; abundance: -; j_gene: TRBJ2-7; d_gene: -
CDR3nt: TGTGCCAGCAGTTCCGGACAGCCGCCCTATGGCTACACCTTC; CDR3aa: CASSSGQPPYGYTF; len: 14; v_gene: TRBV11-2; abundance: -; j_gene: TRBJ1-2; d_gene: -
CDR3nt: TGTGCCAGCAGCTTAGTACAGTCAACGAACACCGGGGAGCTGTTTTTT; CDR3aa: CASSLVQSTNTGELFF; len: 16; v_gene: TRBV7-2; abundance: once; j_gene: TRBJ2-2; d_gene: -
CDR3nt: TGTGCCAGCAGCATGGGAGGCTCTGGAAACACCATATATTTT; CDR3aa: CASSMGGSGNTIYF; len: 14; v_gene: TRBV27; abundance: few; j_gene: TRBJ1-3; d_gene: -
CDR3nt: TGTGCCAGCTCACCCCCCAGGGGCGAAAACATTCAGTACTTC; CDR3aa: CASSPPRGENIQYF; len: 14; v_gene: TRBV18; abundance: few; j_gene: TRBJ2-4; d_gene: -
CDR3nt: TGTGCCAGCAGTGGGACTAGCGGGGCAGATACGCAGTATTTT; CDR3aa: CASSGTSGADTQYF; len: 14; v_gene: TRBV6-1; abundance: medium-sized; j_gene: TRBJ2-3; d_gene: TRBD2
CDR3nt: TGTGCCAGCAGCTTAGGAATAGGATCTAGCACAGATACGCAGTATTTT; CDR3aa: CASSLGIGSSTDTQYF; len: 16; v_gene: TRBV11-3; abundance: many; j_gene: TRBJ2-3; d_gene: -
CDR3nt: TGTGCCAGCAGCTTAGCCTTAGCTCGCCCAGATACGCAGTATTTT; CDR3aa: CASSLALARPDTQYF; len: 15; v_gene: TRBV11-2; abundance: many; j_gene: TRBJ2-3; d_gene: -
CDR3nt: TGTGCCAGCAGCTTCCGGGATACACTCGGGCTCACAGATACGCAGTATTTT; CDR3aa: CASSFRDTLGLTDTQYF; len: 17; v_gene: TRBV5-5; abundance: many; j_gene: TRBJ2-3; d_gene: -
CDR3nt: TGTGCCAGCTGGGGGGGACTCTATGGCTACACCTTC; CDR3aa: CASWGGLYGYTF; len: 12; v_gene: TRBV3-1; abundance: many; j_gene: TRBJ1-2; d_gene: -